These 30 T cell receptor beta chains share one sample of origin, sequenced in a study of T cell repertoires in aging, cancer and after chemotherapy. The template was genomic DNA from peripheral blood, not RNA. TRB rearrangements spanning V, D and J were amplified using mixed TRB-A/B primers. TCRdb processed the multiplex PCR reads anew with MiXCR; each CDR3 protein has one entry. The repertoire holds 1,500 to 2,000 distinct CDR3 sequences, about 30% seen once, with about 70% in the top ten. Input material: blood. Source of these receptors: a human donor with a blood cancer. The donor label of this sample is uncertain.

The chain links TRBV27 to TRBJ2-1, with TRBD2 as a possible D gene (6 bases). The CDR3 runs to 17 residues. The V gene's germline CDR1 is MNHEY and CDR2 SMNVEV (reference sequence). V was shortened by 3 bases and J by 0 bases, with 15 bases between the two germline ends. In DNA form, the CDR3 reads TGTGCCAGCAGTTTTCGGCGGAGGGAGGTCTCCTACAATGAGCAGTTCTTC. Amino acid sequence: CASSFRRREVSYNEQFF.

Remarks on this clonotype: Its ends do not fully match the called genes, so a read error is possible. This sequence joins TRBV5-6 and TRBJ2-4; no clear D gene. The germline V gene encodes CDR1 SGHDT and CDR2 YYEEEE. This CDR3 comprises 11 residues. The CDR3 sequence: CASTDGNIQYF. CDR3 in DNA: TGCGCCAGCACAGACGGAAACATTCAGTACTTC.

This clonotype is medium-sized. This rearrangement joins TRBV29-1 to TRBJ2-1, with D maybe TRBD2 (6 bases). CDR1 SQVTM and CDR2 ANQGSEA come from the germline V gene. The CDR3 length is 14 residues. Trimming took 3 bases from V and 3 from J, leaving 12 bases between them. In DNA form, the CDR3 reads TGCAGCGTTGACAGTAGCGGACTCTACAATGAGCAGTTCTTC. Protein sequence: CSVDSSGLYNEQFF.

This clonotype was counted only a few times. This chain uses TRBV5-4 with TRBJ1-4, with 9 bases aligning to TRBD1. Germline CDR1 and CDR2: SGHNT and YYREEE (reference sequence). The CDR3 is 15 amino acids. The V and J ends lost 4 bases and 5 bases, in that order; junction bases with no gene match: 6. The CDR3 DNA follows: TGTGCCAGCAGCCATAACAGGGGGCTGAATGAAAAACTGTTTTTT. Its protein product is CASSHNRGLNEKLFF.

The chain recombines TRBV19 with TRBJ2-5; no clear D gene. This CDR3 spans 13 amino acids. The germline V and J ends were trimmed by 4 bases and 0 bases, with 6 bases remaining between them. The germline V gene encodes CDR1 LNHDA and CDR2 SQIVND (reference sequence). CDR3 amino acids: CASSTYYQETQYF. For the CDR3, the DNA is TGTGCCAGTAGTACATACTACCAAGAGACCCAGTACTTC.

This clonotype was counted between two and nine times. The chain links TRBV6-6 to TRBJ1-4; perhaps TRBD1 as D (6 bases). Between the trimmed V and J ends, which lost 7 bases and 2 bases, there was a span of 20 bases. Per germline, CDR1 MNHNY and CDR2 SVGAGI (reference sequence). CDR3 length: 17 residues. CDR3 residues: CASTIQRGAGTNEKLFF. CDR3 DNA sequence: TGTGCCAGCACCATACAGAGGGGGGCTGGGACTAATGAAAAACTGTTTTTT.

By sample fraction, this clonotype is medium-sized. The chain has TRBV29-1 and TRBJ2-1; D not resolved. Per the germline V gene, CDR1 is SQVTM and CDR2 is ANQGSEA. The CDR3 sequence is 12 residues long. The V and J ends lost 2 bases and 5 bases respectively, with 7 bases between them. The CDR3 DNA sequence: TGCAGCGTTGAATTGTTCCACAATGAGCAGTTCTTC. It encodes CSVELFHNEQFF.

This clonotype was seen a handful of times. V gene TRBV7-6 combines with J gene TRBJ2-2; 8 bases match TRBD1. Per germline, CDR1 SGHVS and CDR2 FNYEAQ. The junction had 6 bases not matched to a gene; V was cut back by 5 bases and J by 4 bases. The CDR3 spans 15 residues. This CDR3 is CASSPRDRSTGELFF. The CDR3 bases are TGTGCCAGCAGCCCTCGGGACAGGAGCACCGGGGAGCTGTTTTTT.

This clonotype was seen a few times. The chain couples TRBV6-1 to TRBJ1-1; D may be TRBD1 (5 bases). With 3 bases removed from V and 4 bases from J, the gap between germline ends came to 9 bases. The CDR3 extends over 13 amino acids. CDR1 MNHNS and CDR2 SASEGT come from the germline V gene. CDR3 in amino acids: CASSDRAPTEAFF. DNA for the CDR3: TGTGCCAGCAGTGACAGGGCCCCCACTGAAGCTTTCTTT.

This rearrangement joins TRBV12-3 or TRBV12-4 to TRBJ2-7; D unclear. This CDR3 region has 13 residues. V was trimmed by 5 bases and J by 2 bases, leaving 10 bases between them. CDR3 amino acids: CASSQGNPYEQYF. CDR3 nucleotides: TGTGCCAGCAGTCAAGGGAACCCCTACGAGCAGTACTTC.

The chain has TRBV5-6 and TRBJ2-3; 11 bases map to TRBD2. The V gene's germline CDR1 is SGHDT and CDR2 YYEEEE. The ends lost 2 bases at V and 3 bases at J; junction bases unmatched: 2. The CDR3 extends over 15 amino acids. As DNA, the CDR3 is TGTGCCAGCAGCTTTAGCGGGGGGGCGACAGATACGCAGTATTTT. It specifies CASSFSGGATDTQYF.

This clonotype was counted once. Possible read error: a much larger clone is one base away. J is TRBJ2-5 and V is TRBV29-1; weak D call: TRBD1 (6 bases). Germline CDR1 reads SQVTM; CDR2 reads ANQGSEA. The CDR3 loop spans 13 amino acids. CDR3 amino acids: CSVRQIPGETQHF. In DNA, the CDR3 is TGCAGCGTTCGGCAAATCCCAGGGGAGACCCAGCACTTC.

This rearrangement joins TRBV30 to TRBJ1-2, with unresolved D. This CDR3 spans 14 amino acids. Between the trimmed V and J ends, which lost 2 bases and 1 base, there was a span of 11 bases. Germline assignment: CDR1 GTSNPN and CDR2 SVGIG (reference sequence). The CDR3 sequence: CAWSQNRVNYGYTF. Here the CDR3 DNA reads TGTGCCTGGAGTCAAAACAGAGTTAACTATGGCTACACCTTC.

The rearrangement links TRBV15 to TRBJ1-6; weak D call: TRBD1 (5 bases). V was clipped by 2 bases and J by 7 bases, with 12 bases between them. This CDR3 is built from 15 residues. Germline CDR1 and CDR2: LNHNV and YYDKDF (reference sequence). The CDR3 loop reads CATSRTGTGNSPLHF. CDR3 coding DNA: TGTGCCACCAGCAGAACCGGGACTGGAAATTCACCCCTCCACTTT.

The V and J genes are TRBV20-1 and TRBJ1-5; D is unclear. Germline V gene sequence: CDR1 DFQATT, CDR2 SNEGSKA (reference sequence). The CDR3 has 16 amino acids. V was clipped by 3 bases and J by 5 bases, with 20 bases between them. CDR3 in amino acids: CSASLMHLGKDQPQHF. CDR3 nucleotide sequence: TGCAGTGCTAGCCTGATGCATTTGGGGAAGGATCAGCCCCAGCATTTT.

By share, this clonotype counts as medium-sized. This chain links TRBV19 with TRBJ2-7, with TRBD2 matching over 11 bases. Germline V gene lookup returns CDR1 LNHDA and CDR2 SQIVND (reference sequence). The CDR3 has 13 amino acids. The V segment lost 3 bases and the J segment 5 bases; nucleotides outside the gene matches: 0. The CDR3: CASSMGLADEQYF. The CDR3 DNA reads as TGTGCCAGTAGTATGGGACTAGCGGACGAGCAGTACTTC.

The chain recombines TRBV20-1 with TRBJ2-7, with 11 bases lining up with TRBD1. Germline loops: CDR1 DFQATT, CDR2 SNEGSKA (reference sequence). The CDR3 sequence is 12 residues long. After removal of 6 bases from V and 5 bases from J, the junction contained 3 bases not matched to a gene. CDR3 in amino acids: CSALGQGDEQYF. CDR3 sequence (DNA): TGCAGTGCCCTGGGACAGGGGGACGAGCAGTACTTC.

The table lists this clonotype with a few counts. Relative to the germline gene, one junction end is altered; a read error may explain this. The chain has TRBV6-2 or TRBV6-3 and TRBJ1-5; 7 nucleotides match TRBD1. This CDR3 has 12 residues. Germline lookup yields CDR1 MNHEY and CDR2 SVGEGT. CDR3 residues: CASSEQGYHRDF. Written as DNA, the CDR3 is TGTGCCAGCAGTGAACAGGGGTACCACCGGGATTTT.

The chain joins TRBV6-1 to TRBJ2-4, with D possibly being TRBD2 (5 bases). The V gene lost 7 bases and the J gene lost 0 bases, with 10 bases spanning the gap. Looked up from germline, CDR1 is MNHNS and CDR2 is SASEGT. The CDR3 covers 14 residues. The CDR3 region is CASNQAVAKNIQYF. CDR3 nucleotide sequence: TGTGCCAGCAACCAAGCGGTAGCCAAAAACATTCAGTACTTC.

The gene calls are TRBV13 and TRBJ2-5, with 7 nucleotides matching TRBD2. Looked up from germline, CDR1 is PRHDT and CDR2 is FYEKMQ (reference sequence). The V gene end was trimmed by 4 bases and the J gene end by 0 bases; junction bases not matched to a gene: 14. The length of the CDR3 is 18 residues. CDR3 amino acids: CASSSRSSGRDYQETQYF. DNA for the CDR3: TGTGCCAGCAGCTCCAGGTCTAGCGGACGAGACTACCAAGAGACCCAGTACTTC.

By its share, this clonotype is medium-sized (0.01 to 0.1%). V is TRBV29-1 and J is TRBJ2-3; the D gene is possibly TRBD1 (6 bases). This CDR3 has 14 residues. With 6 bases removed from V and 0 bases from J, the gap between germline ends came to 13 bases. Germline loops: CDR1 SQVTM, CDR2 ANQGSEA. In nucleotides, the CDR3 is TGCAGCGTCGCCGGGACACGTAGCACAGATACGCAGTATTTT. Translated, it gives CSVAGTRSTDTQYF.

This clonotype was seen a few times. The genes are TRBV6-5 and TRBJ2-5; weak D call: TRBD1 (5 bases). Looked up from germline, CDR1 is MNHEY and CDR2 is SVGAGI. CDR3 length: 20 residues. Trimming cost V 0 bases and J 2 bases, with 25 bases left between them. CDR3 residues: CASSYSSRGKVLQEQETQYF. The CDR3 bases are TGTGCCAGCAGTTACTCAAGTAGGGGAAAAGTCCTACAGGAGCAAGAGACCCAGTACTTC.

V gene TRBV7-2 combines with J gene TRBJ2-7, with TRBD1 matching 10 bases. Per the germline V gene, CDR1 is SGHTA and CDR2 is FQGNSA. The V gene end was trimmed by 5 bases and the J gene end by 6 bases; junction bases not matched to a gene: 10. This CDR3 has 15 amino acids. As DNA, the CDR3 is TGTGCCAGCAGCCCAACAGCGGGACAGGGGTTCGAGCAGTACTTC. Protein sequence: CASSPTAGQGFEQYF.

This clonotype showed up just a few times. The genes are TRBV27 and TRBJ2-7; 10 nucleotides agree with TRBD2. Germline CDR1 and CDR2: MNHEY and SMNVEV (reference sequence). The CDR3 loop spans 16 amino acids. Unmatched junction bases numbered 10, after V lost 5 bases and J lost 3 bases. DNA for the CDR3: TGTGCCAGCAGTCCGCCAGGACTAGCGGCGTACTACGAGCAGTACTTC. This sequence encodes CASSPPGLAAYYEQYF.

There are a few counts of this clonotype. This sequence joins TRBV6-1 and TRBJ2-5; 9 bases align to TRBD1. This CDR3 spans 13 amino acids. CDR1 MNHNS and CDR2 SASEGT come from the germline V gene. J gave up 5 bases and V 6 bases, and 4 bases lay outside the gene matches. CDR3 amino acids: CASSHRGQETQYF. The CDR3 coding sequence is TGTGCCAGCAGCCACAGGGGGCAGGAGACCCAGTACTTC.

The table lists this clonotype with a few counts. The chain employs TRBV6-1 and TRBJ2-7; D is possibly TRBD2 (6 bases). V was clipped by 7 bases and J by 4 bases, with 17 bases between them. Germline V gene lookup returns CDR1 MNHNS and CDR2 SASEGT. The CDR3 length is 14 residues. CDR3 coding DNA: TGTGCCAGCATACGTGGGGGGAGACGTTACGAGCAGTACTTC. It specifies CASIRGGRRYEQYF.

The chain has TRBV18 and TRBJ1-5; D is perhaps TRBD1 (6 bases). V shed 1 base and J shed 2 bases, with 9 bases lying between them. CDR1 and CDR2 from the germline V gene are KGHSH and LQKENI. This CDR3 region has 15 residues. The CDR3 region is CASSPRGGGNQPQHF. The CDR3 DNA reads TGTGCCAGCTCACCACGGGGGGGCGGCAATCAGCCCCAGCATTTT.

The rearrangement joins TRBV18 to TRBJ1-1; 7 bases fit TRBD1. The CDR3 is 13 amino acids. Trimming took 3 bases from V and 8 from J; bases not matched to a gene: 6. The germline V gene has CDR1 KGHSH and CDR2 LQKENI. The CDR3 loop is CASSPFGDREAFF. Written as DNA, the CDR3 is TGTGCCAGCTCACCGTTCGGGGACAGAGAAGCTTTCTTT.

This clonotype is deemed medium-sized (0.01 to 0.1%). The CDR3 DNA sequence: TGTGCCAGCAGCTTAGGGGCATCCCCCTACGAGCAGTACTTC. Amino acid sequence: CASSLGASPYEQYF. The rearrangement uses TRBV13 and TRBJ2-7, with unresolved D. Looked up from germline, CDR1 is PRHDT and CDR2 is FYEKMQ (reference sequence). CDR3 length: 14 residues. With 0 bases removed from V and 2 bases from J, the gap between germline ends came to 8 bases.

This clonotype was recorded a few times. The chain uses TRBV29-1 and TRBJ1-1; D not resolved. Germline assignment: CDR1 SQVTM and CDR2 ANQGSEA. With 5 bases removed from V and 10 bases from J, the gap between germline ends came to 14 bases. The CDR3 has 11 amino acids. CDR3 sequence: CSVHGPSGAFF. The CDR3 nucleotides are TGCAGCGTTCATGGGCCTAGCGGAGCTTTCTTT.